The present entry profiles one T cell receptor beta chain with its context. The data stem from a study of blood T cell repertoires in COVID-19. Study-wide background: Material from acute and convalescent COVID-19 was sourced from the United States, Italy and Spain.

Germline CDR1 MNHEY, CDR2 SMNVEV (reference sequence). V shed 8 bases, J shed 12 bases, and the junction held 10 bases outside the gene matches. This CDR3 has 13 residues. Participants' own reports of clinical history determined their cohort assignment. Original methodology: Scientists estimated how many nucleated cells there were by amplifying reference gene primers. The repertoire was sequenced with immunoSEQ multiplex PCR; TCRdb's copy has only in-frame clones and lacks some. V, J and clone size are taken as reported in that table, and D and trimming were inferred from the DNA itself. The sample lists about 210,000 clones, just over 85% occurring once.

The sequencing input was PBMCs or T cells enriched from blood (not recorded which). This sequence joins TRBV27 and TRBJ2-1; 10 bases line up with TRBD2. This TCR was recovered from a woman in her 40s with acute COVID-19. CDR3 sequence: CASGSGGALGQFF. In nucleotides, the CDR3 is TGTGCCAGCGGAAGCGGGGGGGCCTTAGGGCAGTTCTTC.